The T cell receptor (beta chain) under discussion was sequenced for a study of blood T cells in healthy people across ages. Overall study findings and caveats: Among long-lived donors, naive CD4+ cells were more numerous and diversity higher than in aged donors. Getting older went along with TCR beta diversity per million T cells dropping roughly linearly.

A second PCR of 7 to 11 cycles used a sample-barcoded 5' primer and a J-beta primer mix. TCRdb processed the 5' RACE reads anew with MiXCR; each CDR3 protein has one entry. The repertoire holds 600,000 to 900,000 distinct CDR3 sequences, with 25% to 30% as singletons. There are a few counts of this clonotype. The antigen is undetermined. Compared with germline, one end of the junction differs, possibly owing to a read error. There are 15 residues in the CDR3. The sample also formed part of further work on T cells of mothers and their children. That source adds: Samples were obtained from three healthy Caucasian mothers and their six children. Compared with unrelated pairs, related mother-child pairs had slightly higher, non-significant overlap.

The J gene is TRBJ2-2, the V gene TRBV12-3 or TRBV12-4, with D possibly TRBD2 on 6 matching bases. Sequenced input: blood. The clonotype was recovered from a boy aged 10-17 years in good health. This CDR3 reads CASSSAGRYTGELFF. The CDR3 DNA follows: TGTGCCAGCAGTTCCGCGGGGCGTTACACTGGGGAGCTGTTTTTT.